The entry below describes one T cell receptor (beta chain). Its target is not known. A much larger clone differs by one base, so this may be a read error. RNA transcripts provided the template for amplifying TCR beta CDR3 regions. HTBI primers served in a first-round RT-PCR, which a second-round multiplex PCR followed. TCRdb used MiXCR to reprocess the multiplex PCR reads, holding one entry per CDR3 protein. The table includes 650,000 to 900,000 distinct CDR3 sequences, around 40% detected once. CDR1 LNHNV and CDR2 YYDKDF come from the germline V gene (reference sequence). This CDR3 has 11 amino acids. The source of the sample is a study of Graves' ophthalmopathy and Graves' hyperthyroidism. Findings and limits, study-wide: The model forecast ophthalmopathy progression, reaching roughly 65% sensitivity and approximately 79% specificity.

Presentation of ophthalmopathy in the donors involved moderate-to-severe activity, CAS ≥3, NOSPECS ≥4 and a duration under 3 months. Ineligible for inclusion were patients with other autoimmune diseases, uncontrolled infections, pregnancy or lactation. Clinical symptoms, serum thyroxine, TRAb, thyroid ultrasound and orbital computed tomography were relied on for diagnosis. The sample consisted of peripheral blood. This receptor was taken from an adult man with Graves' ophthalmopathy. The rearrangement joins TRBV15 to TRBJ2-5; possible D gene TRBD2, 5 bases. CDR3 nucleotide sequence: TGTGCCATCAGCAGAGGGAGGACCCAGTACTTC. Translated: CAISRGRTQYF.